This T cell receptor (beta chain) derives from a study of blood T cell repertoires in COVID-19. Study as a whole: From the United States, Italy and Spain came samples of acute and convalescent COVID-19.

In germline, CDR1 is SGDLS, CDR2 YYNGEE. V was shortened by 4 bases and J by 4 bases, with 14 bases between the two germline ends. The length of the CDR3 is 14 residues. The Seattle patients, enrolled during active infection, were followed longitudinally. How the authors handled the data: Nucleated cell number was recorded as an estimate derived from reference gene primer amplification. Repertoires were generated with immunoSEQ multiplex PCR, while TCRdb's copy carries only in-frame clones and drops some. V and J calls and clone size come straight from that table; D and trimming were deduced from the DNA. Of some 300,000 clones listed, just under 90% are singletons.

The V gene is TRBV9, the J gene TRBJ1-2; possible D gene TRBD1, 6 bases. The sequence derives from a woman between 45 and 65 years old with COVID-19, enrolled during active disease. Material for sequencing was peripheral blood. Here the CDR3 reads CASSPSGESYGYTF. CDR3 DNA: TGTGCCAGCAGCCCCTCAGGGGAAAGCTATGGCTACACCTTC.